This entry describes one T cell receptor (beta chain). This clone was picked up a small number of times. Its recognized antigen is unknown. No much larger clone is present one base from it, and per-base qualities are unavailable. The cohort consisted of 666 healthy bone marrow donors. At the time of sampling, all cohort members were nominally healthy, though unrecorded immune exposures were likely present. The donor was CMV seropositive and was included in the group of around 300 seropositive cohort members. Each donor provided a peripheral blood sample, and peripheral blood mononuclear cells were used for TCR beta sequencing. Genomic DNA extraction from the blood cell samples was performed with the Qiagen DNeasy Blood Extraction Kit. Libraries were made using the immunoSEQ multiplex PCR assay. For the multiplex PCR, a mixture combining 60 forward primers for TCR Vbeta segments and 13 reverse primers for TCR Jbeta segments was used. The CDR3 region of rearranged TCR beta genes was amplified from genomic DNA by a multiplex PCR assay. Amplified TCR beta libraries were sequenced as 87-base-pair reads on the Illumina HiSeq System. On the study's bioinformatics: Across the 500 to 700 repertoires, a later analysis counted some 81 million unique TCR beta chains, around 10 million of which were shared by at least two donors. Raw reads were error-corrected and collapsed into unique sequences with a nearest-neighbor algorithm that merged closely related sequences to remove PCR and sequencing errors. CDR3 sequences were aligned to IMGT reference sequences to assign V, D and J gene segments. For a sequence to be retained, at least a six-nucleotide match to both a V gene segment and a J gene segment was required. A rearrangement was called productive if the CDR3 had no stop codons and remained in frame with V and J, and every other rearrangement was called non-productive. Following IMGT convention, CDR3 was defined as the stretch from the second conserved V-encoded cysteine up to the conserved J-encoded phenylalanine. In an earlier analysis of more than 550 of the donors, sequences lacking an unambiguous match to a single V gene segment were excluded. In an earlier analysis of around 600 of the donors, V segments were called functional above 56.7% productive rearrangements and were called segregating when the between-donor standard deviation exceeded 5%. A statistical classification framework was developed to diagnose cytomegalovirus status using the catalog of TCR beta chain sequences. V and J gene assignment, in a later analysis, came from comparing TCR nucleotide sequences with IMGT/GENE-DB human TR gene sequences. The TCRdist pipeline was used in a later analysis to assign CDR3 sequences and most-parsimonious VDJ recombination scenarios. In a later analysis, each TCR beta chain was defined by its CDR3 amino acid sequence together with its V-gene family, and reads without a unique V-gene family were excluded. As a way to deal with suspected cross-contamination and a sequencing artifact, a later analysis dropped approximately 570 nucleotide sequences that were highly shared and had low generation probability. In a later analysis, a clonal expansion index was calculated for each public chain from normalized within-repertoire ranks of inferred template counts. In a later analysis, generation probabilities were computed using a VDJ recombination model fitted to out-of-frame rearrangements, and the results were checked against IGoR. Hypergeometric tests were used in a later analysis to score TCR-TCR, TCR-HLA and TCR-CMV co-occurrence, with a repertoire-size bias correction applied to the TCR pairs. A later analysis estimated false discovery rates by permuting HLA or CMV assignments 20 times. In a later analysis, co-occurring TCRs were grouped with DBSCAN, and TCRdist sequence similarity was added when clustering was performed within HLA-allele-positive subsets. Co-occurrence clustering excluded repertoires with fewer than 30,000 or more than 120,000 public chains, plus five with anomalous nucleotide sharing. TCRdb retrieved this table from immuneACCESS and kept in-frame rearrangements only. Not all clones are present; in checked studies, unresolved V genes account for under half, and no reason is known for the remainder. V and J calls and clone size come straight from that table; D and trimming were deduced from the DNA. For this sample there are roughly 140,000 clones; over 60% appear just once. Around 2.9% of the sample is taken by the ten largest.

This specimen comes from a study of cytomegalovirus exposure and HLA in healthy donors listed by TCRdb under 2017. Study-wide context: According to an earlier analysis of several hundred of the donors, 150 million to 200 million T cells yielded 90 million to 130 million unique TCR beta sequences and about 300 Gb of sequence data. Class I and class II HLA loci were covered by the typing at four-digit resolution. A later analysis re-analyzed previously published TCR beta repertoires from 666 donors and added high-resolution HLA genotyping to study TCR occurrence patterns. Donor age, sex, ethnicity and CMV serostatus were compiled together with the repertoire data. An early release covering just under 650 HLA-typed donors comprised about 300 gigabases of sequencing data and about 90 million unique TCR sequences. The study used immunosequencing to profile the T cell repertoires of around 600 subjects and linked those repertoires to cytomegalovirus serostatus. In a later genetic analysis, genome-wide SNP genotypes for about 65% of the roughly 670 donors were used, and that subset was treated as a discovery cohort. Typing coverage varied by locus: about 620-630 donors for A, B, C, DRB1 and DQB1; some 520 for DQA1; over 600 for DPA1; some 470 for DPB1. Roughly five DR-DQ haplotypes were treated as single units for association and clustering because of strong linkage in the cohort. The genetic ancestry cluster associated with self-reported Caucasian donors included about 84% of the 350 to 500 genotyped donors. The study was designed to test whether signatures of past pathogen exposure could be identified by cataloging public T cell receptors. The study combined high-throughput TCR immunosequencing, statistical association of individual TCRs with disease status, and machine learning to predict cytomegalovirus infection status. All discovery cohort repertoires had been generated using a single sequencing platform. Besides the first cohort of approximately 710 subjects, a separate validation cohort made up of roughly 120 different subjects was used. Among almost 400 genotyped donors of the cohort, an average of approximately 230,000 unique TCR beta nucleotide sequences were sequenced per donor, around 20% of them non-productive. An earlier analysis of around 580 of the donors used high-throughput TCR beta sequencing to judge whether each TCR beta V gene segment behaved as functional or pseudogenic. The later analysis used no new phenotypic data to find candidate immune exposures, relying instead on TCR beta sequences and their occurrence across donors. Findings and caveats that apply to the study as a whole: A few of the identified cytomegalovirus-associated TCR beta chains were confirmed in vitro to be specific for cytomegalovirus antigens. Compared with the roughly 600-donor mean, donors in an Asian-associated ancestry cluster had fewer N-insertions in productive TCRs, according to a later genetic analysis. A later analysis found that TCR association rates varied across HLA loci, with DRB1 alleles showing the most associated TCRs and HLA-C alleles the fewest. Linkage disequilibrium might explain the correlated functional status among segregating V segments, but an unknown experimental factor could not be ruled out. When HLA alleles, especially DR and DQ, strongly co-occurred, TCR associations were difficult to assign to individual alleles. In a later analysis, several top co-occurrence clusters were reported to appear linked to parvovirus B19, influenza, CMV and Epstein-Barr virus. Most TCR sequences were observed very rarely across donors, whereas some public TCRs were present in many individuals. The classifier was reported to diagnose cytomegalovirus status with high specificity and sensitivity in both the original cohort and the validation cohort. In the study, some 180 TCR beta chains were listed as associated with cytomegalovirus. Presence/absence analyses assumed roughly uniform sequencing depth across donors, an assumption that may not hold. According to a later analysis, most CMV-associated TCR beta chains appeared to be HLA-restricted, and the HLA associations seemed to be driven largely by CMV exposure. An earlier analysis of 450 to 750 of the donors showed that most TCR beta V segments appeared in productive rearrangements either about 87% or about 30% of the time, which broadly matched IMGT annotations. Some 15 rarely observed V segments, including chromosome 9 orphons, were excluded from the earlier analysis of several hundred of the donors because counts were too low. A later analysis associated 15,000 or so TCR beta sequences with specific HLA alleles at a false discovery rate of 0.05. A further reported finding was that TCR beta sequences accurately predicted the HLA-A and HLA-B alleles for most subjects in the first cohort. The cohort was sequenced for TCR beta chains only, and without alpha or paired-chain data the features that could be detected were limited. The only immune exposure information available for the cohort was CMV serostatus. HLA typing was unavailable for some donors at each locus, so association tests used only the typed subset. Compared with equally common non-associated chains, HLA-associated TCR beta chains in a later analysis were more clonally expanded and had lower generation probabilities. Because the 87-base-pair reads could not distinguish some IMGT-functional V segments, including TRBV6-2 and TRBV6-3, those segments were excluded. It was suggested by the authors that the approach could potentially be generalized to other disease states and immunological phenotypes. The sequencing pipeline was judged likely to have produced a cluster of highly shared sequence variants as a technical artifact. An association between a missense DCLRE1C variant and V-gene and J-gene trimming of TCR beta chains was found in a later genetic analysis and replicated in an independent cohort.

V sheds 1 base and J sheds 6 bases, leaving 12 bases between their ends. The CDR3 starts with the cysteine, ends with the phenylalanine, and has 14 residues. Just CDR3 DNA is preserved here, 42 bases in frame from base 1. The germline V gene specifies MGHRA as CDR1 and YSYEKL as CDR2. The sequence came from a woman aged 25 to 45 in good health and CMV-seropositive. The V gene is TRBV4-1 and the J gene is TRBJ1-2; the D gene assignment is ambiguous. The material sequenced was PBMCs. The CDR3 sequence is CASSQARRGNGYTF. Read as DNA, the sequence is TGCGCCAGCAGCCAAGCCCGTCGAGGGAATGGCTACACCTTC.